The rows below give T cell receptor beta chains drawn from one sample of a study of T cell responses to AZD1222 COVID-19 vaccine. The method was immunoSEQ multiplex PCR; TCRdb's version includes in-frame clones alone and lacks a portion of them. The sample has approximately 160,000 clones, about nine tenths seen once. The specimen comprised peripheral blood, sampled on day 0 of AZD1222 vaccination. The receptors stem from an adult in good health. Each CDR3 is given with its conserved first and last residue.

v_gene: TRBV2
j_gene: TRBJ1-5
CDR3aa: CASSSLGGNQPQHF

v_gene: TRBV5-6
j_gene: TRBJ1-2
CDR3aa: CASSLVQRSYGYTF

v_gene: TRBV6-5
j_gene: TRBJ2-6
CDR3aa: CASSYQGTSGANVLTF

v_gene: TRBV14
j_gene: TRBJ1-1
CDR3aa: CASSQQDRGHTEAFF

v_gene: TRBV18
j_gene: TRBJ1-5
CDR3aa: CASSLTGTGSQPQHF

v_gene: TRBV7-9
j_gene: TRBJ2-1
CDR3aa: CASSFRSRDNEQFF

v_gene: TRBV30
j_gene: TRBJ1-3
CDR3aa: CAWNPPSRNTIYF

v_gene: TRBV6-2/TRBV6-3
j_gene: TRBJ1-5
CDR3aa: CASSQGRKPQHF

v_gene: TRBV5-1
j_gene: TRBJ2-7
CDR3aa: CASSPRDRGFVMIYEQYF

v_gene: TRBV24-1
j_gene: TRBJ2-7
CDR3aa: CATCGWWPYEQYF

v_gene: TRBV6-5
j_gene: TRBJ1-2
CDR3aa: CASSYMGLGGGGYTF

v_gene: TRBV6-5
j_gene: TRBJ1-1
CDR3aa: CASSLWADGTEAFF

v_gene: TRBV5-1
j_gene: TRBJ1-2
CDR3aa: CASTNNSPNYGYTF

v_gene: TRBV29-1
j_gene: TRBJ1-2
CDR3aa: CSVEDRGTGQLPNYGYTF

v_gene: TRBV6-4
j_gene: TRBJ2-7
CDR3aa: CASSVTGHASEQYF

v_gene: TRBV21-1
j_gene: TRBJ1-2
CDR3aa: CASSKIVISGYTF

v_gene: TRBV19
j_gene: TRBJ1-5
CDR3aa: CASSIVGSAGQPQHF

v_gene: TRBV5-1
j_gene: TRBJ2-7
CDR3aa: CASRPFSGTYEQYF

v_gene: TRBV2
j_gene: TRBJ1-1
CDR3aa: CASSDGGGRTEAFF

v_gene: TRBV6-2/TRBV6-3
j_gene: TRBJ2-5
CDR3aa: CASSPRLAGATSGTQYF

v_gene: TRBV5-1
j_gene: TRBJ1-2
CDR3aa: CASRGTGFHYGYTF

v_gene: TRBV7-9
j_gene: TRBJ1-1
CDR3aa: CASLGQTNTEAFF

v_gene: TRBV29-1
j_gene: TRBJ1-2
CDR3aa: CSVSRGDGSYTF

v_gene: TRBV11-3
j_gene: TRBJ2-3
CDR3aa: CASSLGATDTQYF

v_gene: TRBV10-3
j_gene: TRBJ1-5
CDR3aa: CAIWGGVSNQPQHF

v_gene: TRBV7-9
j_gene: TRBJ1-2
CDR3aa: CASRPPGQAYGYTF

v_gene: TRBV7-8
j_gene: TRBJ1-4
CDR3aa: CASSLWTEFTNEKLFF

v_gene: TRBV7-2
j_gene: TRBJ2-1
CDR3aa: CASSLGDISYNEQFF

v_gene: TRBV7-8
j_gene: TRBJ1-1
CDR3aa: CASSLGGQVTEAFF

v_gene: TRBV19
j_gene: TRBJ1-2
CDR3aa: CASSMGNPGRRDGYTF

v_gene: TRBV19
j_gene: TRBJ1-5
CDR3aa: CASTLGVNSNQPQHF

v_gene: TRBV4-1
j_gene: TRBJ2-2
CDR3aa: CASSPLPTPNTGELFF

v_gene: TRBV27
j_gene: TRBJ1-4
CDR3aa: CASSLLGGEGEKLFF

v_gene: TRBV27
j_gene: TRBJ2-2
CDR3aa: CASSFRPGGGSTGELFF

v_gene: TRBV10-1
j_gene: TRBJ2-1
CDR3aa: CARADRGAGEQFF

v_gene: TRBV3-1/TRBV3-2
j_gene: TRBJ2-7
CDR3aa: CASRTSGDSYEQYF

v_gene: TRBV28
j_gene: TRBJ1-5
CDR3aa: CASTFTTGFFSGSNQPQHF

v_gene: TRBV4-3
j_gene: TRBJ1-5
CDR3aa: CASSQEAGFSNQPQHF

v_gene: TRBV4-1
j_gene: TRBJ1-3
CDR3aa: CASSQDREGTEGNTIYF

v_gene: TRBV19
j_gene: TRBJ2-2
CDR3aa: CASTLLGGRPGELFF

v_gene: TRBV3-1/TRBV3-2
j_gene: TRBJ1-4
CDR3aa: CASSQVGFGEKLFF

v_gene: TRBV18
j_gene: TRBJ2-7
CDR3aa: CASSPPGLAGGYEQYF

v_gene: TRBV3-1/TRBV3-2
j_gene: TRBJ2-1
CDR3aa: CASSQDLIAGSYNEQFF

v_gene: TRBV7-8
j_gene: TRBJ2-7
CDR3aa: CASSLTRGPPYEQYF

v_gene: TRBV19
j_gene: TRBJ2-7
CDR3aa: CASSGLAGTYEQYF

v_gene: TRBV10-3
j_gene: TRBJ2-1
CDR3aa: CAISGERDNEQFF

v_gene: TRBV7-9
j_gene: TRBJ2-7
CDR3aa: CASSLVGSSYEQYF

v_gene: TRBV21-1
j_gene: TRBJ1-5
CDR3aa: CASSKGGTGPSQPQHF

v_gene: TRBV7-6
j_gene: TRBJ1-1
CDR3aa: CASSLGGDTEAFF

v_gene: TRBV19
j_gene: TRBJ2-1
CDR3aa: CASSILAGDGDNEQFF

v_gene: TRBV10-3
j_gene: TRBJ2-7
CDR3aa: CAIREGGSYEQYF